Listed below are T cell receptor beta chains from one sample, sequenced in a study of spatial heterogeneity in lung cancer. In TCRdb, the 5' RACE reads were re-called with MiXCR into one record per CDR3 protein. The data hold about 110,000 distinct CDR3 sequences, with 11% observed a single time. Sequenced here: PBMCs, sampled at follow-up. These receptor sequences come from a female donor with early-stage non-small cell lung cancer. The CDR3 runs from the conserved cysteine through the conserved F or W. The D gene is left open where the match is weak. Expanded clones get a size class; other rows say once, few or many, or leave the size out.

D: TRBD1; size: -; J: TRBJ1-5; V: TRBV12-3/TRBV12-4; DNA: TGTGCCAGCAGTTACATGGACAGGGCGAATCAGCCCCAGCATTTT; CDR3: CASSYMDRANQPQHF
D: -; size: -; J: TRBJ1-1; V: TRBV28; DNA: TGTGGGGAGGCAAGGAACACTGAAGCTTTCTTT; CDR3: CGEARNTEAFF
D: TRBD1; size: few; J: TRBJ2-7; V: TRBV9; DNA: TGTGCCAGCAGTGCCCAGGGGGCCTACGAGCAGTACTTC; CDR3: CASSAQGAYEQYF
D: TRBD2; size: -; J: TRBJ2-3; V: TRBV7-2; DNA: TGTGCCAGCAGCCAGCGGACTAGCGGTCGGCCAGATACGCAGTATTTT; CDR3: CASSQRTSGRPDTQYF
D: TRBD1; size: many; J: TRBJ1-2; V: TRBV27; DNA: TGTGCCAGCAGTTTATCCGGGACAGGGAACTATGGCTACACCTTC; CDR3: CASSLSGTGNYGYTF
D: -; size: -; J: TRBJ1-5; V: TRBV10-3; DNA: TGTGCCATCAGTGCGTCAGGGGAGCCCCAGCATTTT; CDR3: CAISASGEPQHF
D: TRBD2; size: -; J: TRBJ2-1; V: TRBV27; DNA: TGTGCCAGCAGTTGGGGGGAGGGCGGCAATGAGCAGTTCTTC; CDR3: CASSWGEGGNEQFF
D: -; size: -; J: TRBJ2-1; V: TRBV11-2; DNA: TGTGCCAGCAGCATCGGGACTTTTCGTGAGCAGTTCTTC; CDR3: CASSIGTFREQFF
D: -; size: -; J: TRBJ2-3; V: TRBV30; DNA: TGTGCCTGGAGTGGAGCGGGCACAGATACGCAGTATTTT; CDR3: CAWSGAGTDTQYF
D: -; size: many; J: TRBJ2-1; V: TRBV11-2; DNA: TGTGCCAGCAGACAAATTTCCTGGAATGAGCAGTTCTTC; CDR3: CASRQISWNEQFF
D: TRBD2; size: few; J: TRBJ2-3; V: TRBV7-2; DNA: TGTGCCAGCAGCTTTGGAAGCGGGAGAGGTTCCACAGATACGCAGTATTTT; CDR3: CASSFGSGRGSTDTQYF
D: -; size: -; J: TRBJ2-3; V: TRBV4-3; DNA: TGCGCCAGCAGCCAAGCGTACGCGATTGCAGATACGCAGTATTTT; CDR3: CASSQAYAIADTQYF
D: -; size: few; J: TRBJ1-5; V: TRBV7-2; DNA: TGTGCCAGCAGCTCAACCCCTGGGACTCGACGAAATCAGCCCCAGCATTTT; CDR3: CASSSTPGTRRNQPQHF
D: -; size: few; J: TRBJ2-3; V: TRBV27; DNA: TGTGCCAGCAAAACAGGGATTTTTCGGGATACGCAGTATTTT; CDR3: CASKTGIFRDTQYF
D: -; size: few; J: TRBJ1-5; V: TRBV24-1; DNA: TGTGCCACCAGTGATCTGAGAGCTAGCAATCAGCCCCAGCATTTT; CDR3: CATSDLRASNQPQHF
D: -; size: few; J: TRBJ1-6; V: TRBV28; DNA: TGTGCCAGCAAAGAACAGAGCTCCTATAATTCACCCCTCCACTTT; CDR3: CASKEQSSYNSPLHF
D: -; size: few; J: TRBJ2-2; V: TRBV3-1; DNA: TGTGCCAGCAGCCAAAGGCGGCAAACCGGGGAGCTGTTTTTT; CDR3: CASSQRRQTGELFF
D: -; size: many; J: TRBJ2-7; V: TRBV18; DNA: TGTGCCAGCTCACCAAACAGGGCTAGCTACGAGCAGTACTTC; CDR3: CASSPNRASYEQYF
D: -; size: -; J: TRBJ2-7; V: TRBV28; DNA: TGTGCCAGCAGTCCGACATACTCCTACGAGCAGTACTTC; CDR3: CASSPTYSYEQYF
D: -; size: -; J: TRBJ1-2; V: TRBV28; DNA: TGTGCCAGCAGTTTGAACTCCCCACCCTATGGCTACACCTTC; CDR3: CASSLNSPPYGYTF
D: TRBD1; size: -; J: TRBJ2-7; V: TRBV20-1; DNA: TGCAGTGCTAGAGAGGGGACAGGGCTTGACGAGCAGTACTTC; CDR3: CSAREGTGLDEQYF
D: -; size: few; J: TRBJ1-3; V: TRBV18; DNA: TGTGCCAGCTCTCTGGTTCTGACAGAAAAGACTGGAAACACCATATATTTT; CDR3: CASSLVLTEKTGNTIYF
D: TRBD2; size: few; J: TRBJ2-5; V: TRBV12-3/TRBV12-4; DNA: TGTGCCAGCAGCCGTCGGACTAGCGGGAGCCAAGAGACCCAGTACTTC; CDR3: CASSRRTSGSQETQYF
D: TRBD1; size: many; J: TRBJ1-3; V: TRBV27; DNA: TGTGCCAGCAGTCCGAGACAGGGGGCTGGAAACACCATATATTTT; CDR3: CASSPRQGAGNTIYF
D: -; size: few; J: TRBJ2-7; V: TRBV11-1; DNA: TGTGCCAGCAGCTCCGTTTGGGCCTACGAGCAGTACTTC; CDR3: CASSSVWAYEQYF
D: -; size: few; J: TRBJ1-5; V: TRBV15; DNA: TGTGCCACCAGCAGAGATAATAATCAGCCCCAGCATTTT; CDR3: CATSRDNNQPQHF
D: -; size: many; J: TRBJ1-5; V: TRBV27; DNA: TGTGCCAGCAGCCCTTGGGTCGGTCAGCCCCAGCATTTT; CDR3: CASSPWVGQPQHF
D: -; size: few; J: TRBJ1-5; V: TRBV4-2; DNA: TGTGCCAGCAGCCAAGAATTCTCTCCGGGCAGGCCCCAGCATTTT; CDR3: CASSQEFSPGRPQHF
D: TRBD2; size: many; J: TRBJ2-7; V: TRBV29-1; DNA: TGCAGCGTTCTAAAGCGGGAGAGGGGTTACGAGCAGTACTTC; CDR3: CSVLKRERGYEQYF
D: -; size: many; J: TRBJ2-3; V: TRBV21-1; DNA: TGTGCCAGCAGCAAAACCGGCGGGGGCACAGATACGCAGTATTTT; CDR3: CASSKTGGGTDTQYF
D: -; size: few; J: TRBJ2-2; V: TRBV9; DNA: TGTGCCAGCAGCGTAGATGGGGGGCTCGGCACCGGGGAGCTGTTTTTT; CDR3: CASSVDGGLGTGELFF
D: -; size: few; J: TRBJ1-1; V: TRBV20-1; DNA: TGCAGTGCTACGGCCCGCGTAAGAACTGAAGCTTTCTTT; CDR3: CSATARVRTEAFF
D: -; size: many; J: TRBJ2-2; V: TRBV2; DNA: TGTGCCAGCAGTCCAGCCTACACCGGGGAGCTGTTTTTT; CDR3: CASSPAYTGELFF
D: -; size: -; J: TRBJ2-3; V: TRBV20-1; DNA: TGCAGTGCGCCCAGCGGGAGCACAGATACGCAGTATTTT; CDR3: CSAPSGSTDTQYF
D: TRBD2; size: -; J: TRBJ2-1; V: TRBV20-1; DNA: TGCAGTGCTAGGCCTAGCGGGTACACCTACAATGAGCAGTTCTTC; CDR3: CSARPSGYTYNEQFF
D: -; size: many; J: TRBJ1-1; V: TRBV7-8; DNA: TGTGCCAGCAGCGCGATTAGGAACACTGAAGCTTTCTTT; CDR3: CASSAIRNTEAFF
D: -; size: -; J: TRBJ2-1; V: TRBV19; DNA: TGTGCCAGTAGTTTAGGTCAGAATGAGCAGTTCTTC; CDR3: CASSLGQNEQFF
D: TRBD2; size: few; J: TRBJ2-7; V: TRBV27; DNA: TGTGCCAGCAGTTCACCTGGGCTAGCGGGAGGTTTCTACGAGCAGTACTTC; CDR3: CASSSPGLAGGFYEQYF
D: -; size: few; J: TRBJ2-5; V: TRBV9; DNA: TGTGCCAGCAGCGTAAGGATGGAGGAGACCCAGTACTTC; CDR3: CASSVRMEETQYF
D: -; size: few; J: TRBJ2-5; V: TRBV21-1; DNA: TGTGCCAGCAGCAGCCTAGCGGGAAACCAAGAGACCCAGTACTTC; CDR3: CASSSLAGNQETQYF